A selection of T cell receptor beta chains follows, all from one sample in a study of T cell changes during pregnancy in multiple sclerosis. Repertoires were generated with immunoSEQ multiplex PCR, while TCRdb's copy carries only in-frame clones and drops some. This table holds under 90,000 clones, approximately 90% found once. This material consisted of peripheral blood, taken in the second trimester of pregnancy. All receptors come from a female donor in good health, enrolled as a control in a pregnancy study. The CDR3 runs from the conserved cysteine through the conserved F or W. The order of the fields is V gene, clone size, D gene, J gene, CDR3 protein, CDR3 DNA. The D gene is left open where the match is weak. Not all rows give a size; the values are once, few, many and, for expanded clones, a class.

>TRBV11-2|-|-|TRBJ2-7
CASIDLGRASYEQYF
TGTGCCAGCATCGACCTTGGCAGGGCCTCCTACGAGCAGTACTTC
>TRBV7-3|-|TRBD1|TRBJ2-1
CASSLNRGRDEQFF
TGTGCCAGCAGCTTAAATAGGGGGCGGGATGAGCAGTTCTTC
>TRBV5-1|-|TRBD2|TRBJ2-3
CASSLEGKRGDTQYF
TGCGCCAGCAGCTTGGAGGGCAAGCGGGGAGATACGCAGTATTTT
>TRBV15|-|TRBD2|TRBJ2-1
CATSTTSGSPNEQFF
TGTGCCACCAGCACGACTAGCGGGAGCCCCAATGAGCAGTTCTTC
>TRBV18|-|TRBD2|TRBJ2-7
CASSPVTSGAYEQYF
TGTGCCAGCTCACCAGTTACTAGCGGGGCCTACGAGCAGTACTTC
>TRBV7-2|once|TRBD2|TRBJ2-1
CASSPVAGAGNEQFF
TGTGCCAGCAGCCCCGTAGCGGGGGCAGGCAATGAGCAGTTCTTC
>TRBV5-6|-|TRBD1|TRBJ2-1
CASSTAGTGGENEQFF
TGTGCCAGCAGCACAGCCGGGACAGGGGGCGAGAATGAGCAGTTCTTC
>TRBV6-6|once|TRBD1|TRBJ2-1
CASSSDRGRYNEQFF
TGTGCCAGCAGTTCCGACAGGGGGCGATACAATGAGCAGTTCTTC
>TRBV29-1|-|-|TRBJ2-5
CSVVGGPETQYF
TGCAGCGTCGTGGGAGGCCCAGAGACCCAGTACTTC
>TRBV6-5|-|TRBD1|TRBJ1-6
CASSYTQGAINSPLHF
TGTGCCAGCAGTTACACACAGGGGGCGATTAATTCACCCCTCCACTTT